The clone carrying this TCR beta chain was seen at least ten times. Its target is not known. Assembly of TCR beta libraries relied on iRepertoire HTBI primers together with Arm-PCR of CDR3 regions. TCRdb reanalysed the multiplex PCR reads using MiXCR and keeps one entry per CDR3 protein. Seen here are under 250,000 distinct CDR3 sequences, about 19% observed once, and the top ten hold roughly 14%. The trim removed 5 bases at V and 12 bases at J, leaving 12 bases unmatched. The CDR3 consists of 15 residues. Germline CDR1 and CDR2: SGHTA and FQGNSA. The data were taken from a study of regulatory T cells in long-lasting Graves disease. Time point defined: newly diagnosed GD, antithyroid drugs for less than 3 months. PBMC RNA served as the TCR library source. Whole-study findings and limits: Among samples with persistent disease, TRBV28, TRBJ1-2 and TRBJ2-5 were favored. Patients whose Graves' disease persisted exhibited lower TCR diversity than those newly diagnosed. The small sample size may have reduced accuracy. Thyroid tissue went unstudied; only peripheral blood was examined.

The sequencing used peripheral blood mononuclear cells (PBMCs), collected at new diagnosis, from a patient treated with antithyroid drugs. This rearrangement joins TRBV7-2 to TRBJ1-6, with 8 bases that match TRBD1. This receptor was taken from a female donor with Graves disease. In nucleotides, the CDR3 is TGTGCCAGCAGCCTAGTGGGACAGGTGATCGGACCCCTCCACTTT. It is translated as CASSLVGQVIGPLHF. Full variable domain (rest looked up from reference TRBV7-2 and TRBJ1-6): GAGVSQSPSNKVTEKGKDVELRCDPISGHTALYWYRQSLGQGLEFLIYFQGNSAPDKSGLPSDRFSAERTGGSVSTLTIQRTQQEDSAVYLCASSLVGQVIGPLHFGNGTRLTVT.